The rows below give T cell receptor beta chains drawn from one sample of a study of cytomegalovirus exposure and HLA in healthy donors. Only in-frame clones appear in the TCRdb table, and some are missing; sequencing was by immunoSEQ multiplex PCR. This table has about 130,000 clones, about three quarters appearing once. Sequencing was done on a sample of PBMCs. The origin of the receptors is a human donor in good health. CDR3s include the opening cysteine and the closing phenylalanine or tryptophan. The D gene is left open where the match is weak. Clone size, where shown, is once, few, many, or a class for clones that have expanded.

clone_size	j_call	v_call	d_call	cdr3_aa	cdr3_nt
once	TRBJ1-2	TRBV7-9	.	CASSLDGSGGAEGYTF	TGTGCCAGCAGCTTAGATGGTAGCGGGGGCGCAGAAGGCTACACCTTC
few	TRBJ2-5	TRBV6-5	TRBD2	CASSAFSGEQETQYF	TGTGCCAGCAGCGCCTTTAGCGGGGAACAAGAGACCCAGTACTTC
.	TRBJ2-3	TRBV1	.	CTSSQVLRPRTDTQYF	TGCACCAGCAGCCAAGTCCTTCGGCCCAGGACAGATACGCAGTATTTT
.	TRBJ2-2	TRBV23-1	TRBD1	CASLNRGRSLTGELFF	TGCGCCAGCCTAAACAGGGGCAGGAGCCTCACCGGGGAGCTGTTTTTT
.	TRBJ2-7	TRBV5-4	.	CASSLASYEQYF	TGTGCCAGCAGCTTGGCCTCTTACGAGCAGTACTTC
.	TRBJ1-1	TRBV19	.	CASSIGYADTEAFF	TGTGCCAGTAGTATAGGCTACGCGGACACTGAAGCTTTCTTT
few	TRBJ2-5	TRBV6-1	.	CASSMWPGQETQYF	TGTGCCAGCAGTATGTGGCCAGGCCAAGAGACCCAGTACTTC
.	TRBJ2-2	TRBV2	TRBD2	CASSGGGAGELFF	TGTGCCAGCAGCGGCGGGGGGGCCGGGGAGCTGTTTTTT
few	TRBJ2-5	TRBV19	TRBD1	CASSIRTGVSGGETQYF	TGTGCCAGTAGTATACGGACAGGGGTGTCTGGAGGAGAGACCCAGTACTTC
few	TRBJ2-2	TRBV28	TRBD2	CASTWGTSGATGELFF	TGTGCCAGCACCTGGGGGACTAGCGGGGCCACCGGGGAGCTGTTTTTT
.	TRBJ1-5	TRBV19	TRBD1	CAGSTRQGSMDYLRSNQPQHF	TGTGCCGGTAGTACTCGACAGGGAAGTATGGACTATTTGAGAAGCAATCAGCCCCAGCATTTT
.	TRBJ1-5	TRBV21-1	.	CASRENPQPQHF	TGTGCCAGCCGGGAGAATCCCCAGCCCCAGCATTTT
.	TRBJ2-1	TRBV5-1	TRBD1	CASTPETGYDEQFF	TGCGCCAGCACCCCAGAGACAGGGTACGATGAGCAGTTCTTC
few	TRBJ2-7	TRBV4-1	.	CASSQGHGGTEQYF	TGCGCCAGCAGCCAAGGCCACGGGGGGACAGAGCAGTACTTC
few	TRBJ2-7	TRBV19	.	CASSITRGASEQYF	TGTGCCAGTAGTATTACAAGAGGAGCGTCCGAGCAGTACTTC
few	TRBJ2-7	TRBV7-9	TRBD1	CASSTPGDRFGATYEQYF	TGTGCCAGCAGCACTCCCGGGGACAGGTTTGGCGCAACCTACGAGCAGTACTTC
.	TRBJ1-1	TRBV5-1	.	CASSSAEGIPEAFF	TGCGCCAGCAGCTCGGCTGAGGGAATCCCTGAAGCTTTCTTT
.	TRBJ2-5	TRBV4-1	TRBD2	CASSQVLAGVETQYF	TGCGCCAGCAGCCAAGTACTAGCGGGGGTGGAGACCCAGTACTTC
once	TRBJ2-7	TRBV7-9	.	CASSLFDEQYF	TGTGCCAGCAGCTTGTTCGACGAGCAGTACTTC
.	TRBJ2-2	TRBV9	.	CASSYTNTGELFF	TGTGCCAGTAGCTATACGAACACCGGGGAGCTGTTTTTT
.	TRBJ2-2	TRBV10-1	.	CASSEWQGSTGELFF	TGCGCCAGCAGTGAGTGGCAGGGGAGCACCGGGGAGCTGTTTTTT
few	TRBJ1-2	TRBV5-4	.	CASSLVDPRGPYGYTF	TGTGCCAGCAGCTTGGTGGACCCCAGGGGACCCTATGGCTACACCTTC
.	TRBJ2-3	TRBV9	.	CASSVVGTRLDTQYF	TGTGCCAGCAGCGTAGTTGGGACACGGTTGGATACGCAGTATTTT
.	TRBJ2-7	TRBV10-2	TRBD1	CASSAGTAYEQYF	TGCGCCAGCAGTGCCGGGACAGCCTACGAGCAGTACTTC
.	TRBJ2-2	TRBV28	.	CASSVTSGSLPGELFF	TGTGCCAGCAGTGTAACTAGTGGTTCTCTCCCCGGGGAGCTGTTTTTT
.	TRBJ2-7	TRBV5-1	.	CASSLAVGGASGEQYF	TGCGCCAGCAGCTTGGCGGTTGGGGGGGCTTCGGGCGAGCAGTACTTC
.	TRBJ1-3	TRBV11-2	.	CASSETQVSGNTIYF	TGTGCCAGCAGTGAAACTCAGGTCTCTGGAAACACCATATATTTT
.	TRBJ1-2	TRBV7-8	TRBD1	CASSWHRGPMDGYTF	TGTGCCAGCAGCTGGCACAGGGGGCCCATGGATGGCTACACCTTC
once	TRBJ2-3	TRBV7-2	.	CASTLILGGSDTQYF	TGTGCCAGCACCTTGATCCTCGGGGGTTCAGATACGCAGTATTTT
.	TRBJ1-5	TRBV5-8	.	CASSTLAHVMSNQPQHF	TGTGCCAGCAGTACCCTGGCACATGTCATGAGCAATCAGCCCCAGCATTTT
.	TRBJ2-1	TRBV7-9	.	CASDSLGGLRSYNEQFF	TGTGCCAGCGACTCCCTTGGGGGGTTACGCTCCTACAATGAGCAGTTCTTC
.	TRBJ1-3	TRBV7-9	TRBD1	CASSLADRAPGNTIYF	TGTGCCAGCAGCTTAGCGGACAGGGCTCCTGGAAACACCATATATTTT
.	TRBJ2-7	TRBV4-2	TRBD2	CASSQEPLFLAGTPWGQYF	TGTGCCAGCAGCCAAGAGCCCCTATTTCTAGCGGGGACCCCCTGGGGGCAGTACTTC